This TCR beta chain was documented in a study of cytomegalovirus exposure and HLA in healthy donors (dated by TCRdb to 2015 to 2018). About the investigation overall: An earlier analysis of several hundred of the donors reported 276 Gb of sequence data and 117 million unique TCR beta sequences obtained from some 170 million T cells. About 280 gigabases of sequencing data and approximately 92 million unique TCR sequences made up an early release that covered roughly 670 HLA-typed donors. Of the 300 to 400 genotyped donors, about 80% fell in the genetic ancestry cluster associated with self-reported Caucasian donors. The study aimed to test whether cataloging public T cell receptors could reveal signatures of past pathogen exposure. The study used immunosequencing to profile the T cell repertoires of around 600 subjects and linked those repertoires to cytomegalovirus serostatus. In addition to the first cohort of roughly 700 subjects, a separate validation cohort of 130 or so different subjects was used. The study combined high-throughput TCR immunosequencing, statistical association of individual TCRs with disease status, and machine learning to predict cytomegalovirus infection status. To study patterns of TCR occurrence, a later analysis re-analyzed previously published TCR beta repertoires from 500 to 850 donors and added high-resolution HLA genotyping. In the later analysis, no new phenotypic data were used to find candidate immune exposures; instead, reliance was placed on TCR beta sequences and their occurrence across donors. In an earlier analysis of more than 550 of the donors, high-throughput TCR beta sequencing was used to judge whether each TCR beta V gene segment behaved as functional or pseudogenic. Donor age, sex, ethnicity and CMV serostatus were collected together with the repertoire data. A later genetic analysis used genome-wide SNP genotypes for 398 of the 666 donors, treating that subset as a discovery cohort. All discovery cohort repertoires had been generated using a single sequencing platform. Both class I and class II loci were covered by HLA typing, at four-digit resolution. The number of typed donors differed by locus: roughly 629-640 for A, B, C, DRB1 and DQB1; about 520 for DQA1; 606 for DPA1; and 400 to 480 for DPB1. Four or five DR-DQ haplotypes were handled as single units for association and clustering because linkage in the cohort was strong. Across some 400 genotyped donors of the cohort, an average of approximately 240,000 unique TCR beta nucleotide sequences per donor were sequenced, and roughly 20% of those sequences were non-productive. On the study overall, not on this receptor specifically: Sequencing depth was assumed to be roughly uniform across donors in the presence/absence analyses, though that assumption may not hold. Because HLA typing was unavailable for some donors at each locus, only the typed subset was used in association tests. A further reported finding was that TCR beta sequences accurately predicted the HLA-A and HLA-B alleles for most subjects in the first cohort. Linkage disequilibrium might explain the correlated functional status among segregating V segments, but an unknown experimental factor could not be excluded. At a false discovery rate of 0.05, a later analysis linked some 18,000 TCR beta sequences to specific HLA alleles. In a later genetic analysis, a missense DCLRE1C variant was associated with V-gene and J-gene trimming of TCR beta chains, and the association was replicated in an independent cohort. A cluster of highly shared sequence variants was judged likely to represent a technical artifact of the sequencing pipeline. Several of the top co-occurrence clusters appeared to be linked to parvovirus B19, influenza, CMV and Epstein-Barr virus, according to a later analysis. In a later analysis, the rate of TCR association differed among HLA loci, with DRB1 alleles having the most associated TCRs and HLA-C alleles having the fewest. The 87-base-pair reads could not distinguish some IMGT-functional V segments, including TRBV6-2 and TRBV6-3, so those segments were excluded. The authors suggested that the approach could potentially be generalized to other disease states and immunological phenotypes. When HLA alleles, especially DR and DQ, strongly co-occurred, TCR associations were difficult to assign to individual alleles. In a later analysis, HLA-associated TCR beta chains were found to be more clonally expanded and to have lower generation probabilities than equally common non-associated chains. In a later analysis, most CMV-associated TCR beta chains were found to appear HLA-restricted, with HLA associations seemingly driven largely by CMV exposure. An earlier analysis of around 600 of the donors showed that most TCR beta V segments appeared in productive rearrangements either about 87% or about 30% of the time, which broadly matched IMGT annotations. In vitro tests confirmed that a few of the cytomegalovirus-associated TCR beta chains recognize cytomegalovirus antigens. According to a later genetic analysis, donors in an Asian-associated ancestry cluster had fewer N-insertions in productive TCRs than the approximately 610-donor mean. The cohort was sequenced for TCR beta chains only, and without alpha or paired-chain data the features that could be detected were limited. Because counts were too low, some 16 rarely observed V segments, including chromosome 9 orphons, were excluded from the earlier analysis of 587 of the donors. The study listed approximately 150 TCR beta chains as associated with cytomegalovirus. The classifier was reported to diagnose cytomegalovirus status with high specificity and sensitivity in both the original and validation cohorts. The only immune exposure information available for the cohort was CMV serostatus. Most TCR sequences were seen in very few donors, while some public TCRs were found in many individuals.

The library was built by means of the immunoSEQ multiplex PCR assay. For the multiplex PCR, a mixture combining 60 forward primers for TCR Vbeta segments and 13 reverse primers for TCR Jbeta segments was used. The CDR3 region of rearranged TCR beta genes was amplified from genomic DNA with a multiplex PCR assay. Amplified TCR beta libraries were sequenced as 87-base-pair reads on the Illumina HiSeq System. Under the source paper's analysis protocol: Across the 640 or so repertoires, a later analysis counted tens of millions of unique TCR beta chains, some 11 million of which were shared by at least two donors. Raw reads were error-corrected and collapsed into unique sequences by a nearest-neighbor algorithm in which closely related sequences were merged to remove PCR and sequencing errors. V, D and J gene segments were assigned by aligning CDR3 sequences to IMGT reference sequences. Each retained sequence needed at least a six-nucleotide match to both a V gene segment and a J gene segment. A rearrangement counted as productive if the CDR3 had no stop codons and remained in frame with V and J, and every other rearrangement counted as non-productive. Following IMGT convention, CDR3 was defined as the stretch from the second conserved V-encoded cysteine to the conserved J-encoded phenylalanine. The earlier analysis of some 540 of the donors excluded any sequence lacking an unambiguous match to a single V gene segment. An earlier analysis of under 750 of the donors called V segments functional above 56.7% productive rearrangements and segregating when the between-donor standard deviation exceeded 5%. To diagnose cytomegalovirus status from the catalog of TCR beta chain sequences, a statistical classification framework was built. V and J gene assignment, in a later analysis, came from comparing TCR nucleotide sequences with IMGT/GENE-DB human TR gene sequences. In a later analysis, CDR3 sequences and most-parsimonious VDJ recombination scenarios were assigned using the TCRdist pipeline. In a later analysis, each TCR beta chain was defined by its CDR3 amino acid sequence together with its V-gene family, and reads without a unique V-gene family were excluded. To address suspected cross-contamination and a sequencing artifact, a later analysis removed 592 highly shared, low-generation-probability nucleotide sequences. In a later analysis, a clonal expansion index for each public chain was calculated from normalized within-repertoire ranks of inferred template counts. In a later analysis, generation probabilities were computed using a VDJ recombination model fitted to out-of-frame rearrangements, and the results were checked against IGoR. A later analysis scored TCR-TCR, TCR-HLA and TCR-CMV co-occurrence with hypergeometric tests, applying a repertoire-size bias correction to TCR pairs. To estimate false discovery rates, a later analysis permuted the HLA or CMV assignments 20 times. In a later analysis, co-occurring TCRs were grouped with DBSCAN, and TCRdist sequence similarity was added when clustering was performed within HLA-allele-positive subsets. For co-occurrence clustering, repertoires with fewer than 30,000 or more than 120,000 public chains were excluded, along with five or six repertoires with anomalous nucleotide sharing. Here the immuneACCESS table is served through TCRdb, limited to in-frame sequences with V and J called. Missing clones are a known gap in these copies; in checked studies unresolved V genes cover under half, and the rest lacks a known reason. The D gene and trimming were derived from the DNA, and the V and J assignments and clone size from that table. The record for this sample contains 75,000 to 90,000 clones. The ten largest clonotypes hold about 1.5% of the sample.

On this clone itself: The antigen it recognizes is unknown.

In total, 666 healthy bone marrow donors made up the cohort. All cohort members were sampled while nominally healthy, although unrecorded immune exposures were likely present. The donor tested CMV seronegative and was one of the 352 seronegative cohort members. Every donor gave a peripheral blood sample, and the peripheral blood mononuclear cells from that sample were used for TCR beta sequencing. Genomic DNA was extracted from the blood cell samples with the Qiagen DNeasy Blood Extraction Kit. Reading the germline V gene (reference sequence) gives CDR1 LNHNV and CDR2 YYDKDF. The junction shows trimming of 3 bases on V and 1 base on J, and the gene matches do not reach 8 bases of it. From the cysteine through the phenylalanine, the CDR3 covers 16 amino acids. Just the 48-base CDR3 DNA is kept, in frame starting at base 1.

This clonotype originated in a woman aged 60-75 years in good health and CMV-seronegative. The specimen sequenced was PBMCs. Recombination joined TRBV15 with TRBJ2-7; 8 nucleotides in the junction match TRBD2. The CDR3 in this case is CATSRLGGRRSYEQYF. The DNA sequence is TGTGCCACCAGCAGGCTCGGCGGGAGGAGGTCCTACGAGCAGTACTTC.